The rows below give T cell receptor beta chains drawn from one sample of a study of regulatory T cells in long-lasting Graves disease. TCRdb re-called the multiplex PCR reads through MiXCR, storing one row per CDR3 protein. In the table there are roughly 400,000 distinct CDR3 sequences, roughly 15% of which are singletons. These data also formed part of another study, on T cells in Graves' hyperthyroidism and ophthalmopathy.

Sequenced here: peripheral blood mononuclear cells (PBMCs), sampled at new diagnosis, from a patient treated with antithyroid drugs. The receptors derive from a woman aged 18 to 35 with Graves disease. Both conserved end residues are part of each CDR3. A D gene is named only where the DNA matches it firmly.

j_call d_call v_call cdr3_aa
TRBJ2-2 TRBD2 TRBV5-1 CASSLVPGGRGITGELFF
TRBJ1-3 - TRBV7-2 CASSPAVLSGNTIYF
TRBJ1-1 TRBD1 TRBV4-1 CASSQIQGAPEAFF
TRBJ1-4 TRBD1 TRBV6-5 CASSYDRGQEKLFF
TRBJ2-1 TRBD1 TRBV28 CASSLNRGLAYNEQFF
TRBJ2-1 - TRBV30 CAWSLEKFNEQFF
TRBJ1-1 - TRBV28 CASIGGTNTEAFF
TRBJ1-4 - TRBV6-2/TRBV6-3 CASSLRGGSLTNEKLFF
TRBJ2-3 TRBD2 TRBV6-1 CASSDIFGLAGSDTQYF
TRBJ2-1 TRBD2 TRBV2 CASSLGGSPYNEQFF
TRBJ2-3 TRBD2 TRBV10-3 CATFSGSSDTQYF
TRBJ1-1 - TRBV27 CASSLIVGGSNTEAFF
TRBJ1-1 TRBD1 TRBV11-3 CASSPGQGFVEAFF
TRBJ2-5 - TRBV29-1 CSVAGGVETQYF
TRBJ1-1 - TRBV27 CASRPGGRFDTEAFF
TRBJ2-1 - TRBV27 CASSLSVGEGYNEQFF
TRBJ2-7 - TRBV2 CASSTYEQYF
TRBJ2-1 - TRBV2 CASSAVQGLNNEQFF
TRBJ1-1 - TRBV28 CASSPMPWVTEAFF
TRBJ2-7 TRBD2 TRBV3-1 CASSLRLRTSNYEQYF
TRBJ2-3 - TRBV7-3 CASSEYGTDTQYF
TRBJ2-1 TRBD2 TRBV6-2/TRBV6-3 CASSERGYYNEQFF
TRBJ2-7 TRBD2 TRBV20-1 CSANSGRYEQYF
TRBJ1-2 TRBD1 TRBV14 CASSQGWTGMDYGYTF
TRBJ2-1 TRBD2 TRBV12-3/TRBV12-4 CASSPSGMVFGQFF
TRBJ2-7 TRBD1 TRBV7-2 CASSFLTGGVGEQYF